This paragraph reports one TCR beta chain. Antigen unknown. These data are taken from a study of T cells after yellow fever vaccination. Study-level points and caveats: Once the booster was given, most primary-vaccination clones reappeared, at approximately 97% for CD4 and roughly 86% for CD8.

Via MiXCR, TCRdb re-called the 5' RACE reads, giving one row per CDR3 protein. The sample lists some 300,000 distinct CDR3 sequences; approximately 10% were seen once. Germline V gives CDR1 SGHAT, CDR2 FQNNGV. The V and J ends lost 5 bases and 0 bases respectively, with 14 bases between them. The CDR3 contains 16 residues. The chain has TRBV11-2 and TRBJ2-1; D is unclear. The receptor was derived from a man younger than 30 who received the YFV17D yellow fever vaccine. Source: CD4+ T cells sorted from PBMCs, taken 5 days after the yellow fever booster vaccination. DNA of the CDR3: TGTGCCAGCAGCCTCCCCCGCGGCAGCTCCTACAATGAGCAGTTCTTC. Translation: CASSLPRGSSYNEQFF.